This T cell receptor beta chain emerged from a study of T cell repertoires in cytomegalovirus infection. Overall study: Public TCR beta signatures were indicative of both CMV infection and a matching HLA type. General study points: Carriage of CMV together with the relevant HLA was identifiable through cumulative public TCR beta family frequency.

This clonotype was counted ten times or more. Its target is not known. MiXCR was run by TCRdb on the reads, yielding one entry per CDR3 protein. The table has some 300,000 distinct CDR3 sequences, around 9.6% seen once. The sequencing sample was made of PBMCs. The clonotype originates from a human donor in good health (CMV status not recorded). Some clones in this sample may be carry-over from other donors' samples.

The CDR3 bases are TGCAGTGCTAGAGACCCCGGACAGGGGGTAGAGACCCAGTACTTC. This gives the protein CSARDPGQGVETQYF. This chain uses TRBV20-1 with TRBJ2-5; 10 bases agree with TRBD1. The ends lost 0 bases at V and 4 bases at J; junction bases unmatched: 5. Germline CDR1 is DFQATT and CDR2 is SNEGSKA (reference sequence). This CDR3 is 15 amino acids long.